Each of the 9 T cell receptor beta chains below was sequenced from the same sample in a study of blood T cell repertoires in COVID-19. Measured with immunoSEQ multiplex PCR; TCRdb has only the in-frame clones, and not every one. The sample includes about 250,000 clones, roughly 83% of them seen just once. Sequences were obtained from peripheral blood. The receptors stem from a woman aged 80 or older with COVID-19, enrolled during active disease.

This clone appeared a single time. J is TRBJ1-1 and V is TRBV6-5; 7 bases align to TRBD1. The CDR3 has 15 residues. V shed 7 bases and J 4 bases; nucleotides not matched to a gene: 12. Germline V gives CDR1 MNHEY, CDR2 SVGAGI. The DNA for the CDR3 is TGTGCCAGCAAGGAAAGGGGGCAGGAGGGCACTGAAGCTTTCTTT. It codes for CASKERGQEGTEAFF.

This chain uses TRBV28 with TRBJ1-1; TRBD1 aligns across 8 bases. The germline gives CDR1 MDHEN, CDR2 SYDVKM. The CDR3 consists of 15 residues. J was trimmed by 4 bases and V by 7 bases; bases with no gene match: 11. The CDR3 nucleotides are TGTGCCAGCATCCTCCGCAGGGGGCTGGGCACTGAAGCTTTCTTT. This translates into CASILRRGLGTEAFF.

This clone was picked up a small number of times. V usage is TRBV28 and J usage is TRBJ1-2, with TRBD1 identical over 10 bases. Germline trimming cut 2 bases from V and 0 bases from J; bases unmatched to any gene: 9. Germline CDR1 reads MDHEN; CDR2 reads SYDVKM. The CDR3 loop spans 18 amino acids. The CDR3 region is CASSLRDRGNRANYGYTF. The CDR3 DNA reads TGTGCCAGCAGTTTACGGGACAGGGGAAACCGAGCTAACTATGGCTACACCTTC.

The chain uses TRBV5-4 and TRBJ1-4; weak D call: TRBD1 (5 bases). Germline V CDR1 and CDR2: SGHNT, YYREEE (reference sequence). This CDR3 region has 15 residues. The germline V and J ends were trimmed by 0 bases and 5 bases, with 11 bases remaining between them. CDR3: CASSLGTTGNEKLFF. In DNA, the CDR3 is TGTGCCAGCAGCTTGGGGACAACTGGCAATGAAAAACTGTTTTTT.

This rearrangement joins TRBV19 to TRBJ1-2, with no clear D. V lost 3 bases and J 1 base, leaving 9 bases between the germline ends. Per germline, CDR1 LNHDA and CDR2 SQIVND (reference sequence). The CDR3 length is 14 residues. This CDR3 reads CASSIGSFNYGYTF. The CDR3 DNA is TGTGCCAGTAGTATCGGGTCTTTTAACTATGGCTACACCTTC.

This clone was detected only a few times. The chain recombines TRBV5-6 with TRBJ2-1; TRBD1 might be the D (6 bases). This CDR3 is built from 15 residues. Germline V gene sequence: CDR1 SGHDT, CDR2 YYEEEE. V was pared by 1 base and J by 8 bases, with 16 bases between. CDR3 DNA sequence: TGTGCCAGCAGCTTGAGGATGGGGGCTTCAGATGAGCAGTTCTTC. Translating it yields CASSLRMGASDEQFF.

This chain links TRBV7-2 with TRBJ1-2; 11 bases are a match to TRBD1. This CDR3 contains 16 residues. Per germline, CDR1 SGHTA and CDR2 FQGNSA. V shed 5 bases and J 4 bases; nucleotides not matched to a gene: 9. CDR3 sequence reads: CASSPRTGGSVYGYTF. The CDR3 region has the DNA TGTGCCAGCAGCCCCCGGACAGGGGGCTCAGTCTATGGCTACACCTTC. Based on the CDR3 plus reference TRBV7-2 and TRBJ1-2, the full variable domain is GAGVSQSPSNKVTEKGKDVELRCDPISGHTALYWYRQSLGQGLEFLIYFQGNSAPDKSGLPSDRFSAERTGGSVSTLTIQRTQQEDSAVYLCASSPRTGGSVYGYTFGSGTRLTVV.

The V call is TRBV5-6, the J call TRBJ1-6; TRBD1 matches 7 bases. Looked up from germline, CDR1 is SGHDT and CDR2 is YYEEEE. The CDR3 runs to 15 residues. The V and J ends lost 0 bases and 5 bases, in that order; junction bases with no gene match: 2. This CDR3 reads CASSLEGANNSPLHF. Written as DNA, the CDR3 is TGTGCCAGCAGCTTGGAGGGGGCCAATAATTCACCCCTCCACTTT.

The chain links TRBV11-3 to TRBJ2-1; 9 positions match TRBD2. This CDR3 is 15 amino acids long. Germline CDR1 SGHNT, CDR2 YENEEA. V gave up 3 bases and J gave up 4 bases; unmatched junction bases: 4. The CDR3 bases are TGTGCCAGCAGCTTGCGGGGGGGCCTTTACAATGAGCAGTTCTTC. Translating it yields CASSLRGGLYNEQFF.